This note documents a single T cell receptor (beta chain) sequence. This table comes from immunoSEQ multiplex PCR, and its TCRdb copy is limited to in-frame clones, with some not included. The sample contains some 180,000 clones, approximately 91% of which appear only once. This sample is part of a study of T cell responses to AZD1222 COVID-19 vaccine. This CDR3 region has 12 residues. CDR1 is LGHNA, CDR2 YSLEER, per germline. Trimming took off 3 bases at V and 4 bases at J, with 4 bases between the two ends. This TCR was sampled from an adult who received the AZD1222 COVID-19 vaccine. The chain joins TRBV4-3 to TRBJ2-1; D gene ambiguous. This specimen consisted of peripheral blood, obtained 28 days after the second AZD1222 dose. CDR3 sequence reads: CASSHEYNEQFF. The DNA for the CDR3 is TGCGCCAGCAGCCACGAATACAATGAGCAGTTCTTC.